The TCR beta chain under discussion was sequenced for a study of shared clonotypes between healthy human individuals. The genomic DNA of each subset was split evenly across several immunoSEQ plates. This table comes from immunoSEQ multiplex PCR, and its TCRdb copy is limited to in-frame clones, with some not included. The sample records millions of clones, more than 90% being singletons. As to this clone: Its antigen is unidentified.

Germline CDR1 reads SGHRS; CDR2 reads YFSETQ. This CDR3 spans 16 amino acids. Trimming removed 2 bases at V and 0 bases at J, with 15 bases between. Study-wide results and limits: Among donors, sharing of clonotypes was expected to be affected by sequencing depth. Generation probabilities of non-shared clonotypes were lower (relative to those shared by all four donors).

Sequenced material: naive CD4+ T cells sorted from blood. Subset in this sample: CD45RA+ positively selected. V and J are TRBV5-1 and TRBJ2-7; D is perhaps TRBD2 (5 bases). This receptor was identified in a man younger than 35 in good health. CDR3 residues: CASSFNSASSSYEQYF. The DNA for the CDR3 is TGCGCCAGCAGCTTCAATAGCGCTAGCAGCTCCTACGAGCAGTACTTC.